The T cell receptor (beta chain) described here comes from a study of T cells in Graves' hyperthyroidism and ophthalmopathy. The study, taken as a whole, reports: Most thyroid-expanded clonotypes above 0.001 were also found in blood.

TCR beta CDR3 sequences were amplified from RNA transcripts. RT-PCR in the first round (using the HTBI primer set) targeted the TCR CDR3. TCRdb passed the multiplex PCR reads through MiXCR, listing each CDR3 protein once. Seen here are 650,000 to 750,000 distinct CDR3 sequences, 13% to 15% observed once, and the top ten hold 10% to 13%. This clonotype was observed at least ten times. The antigen is undetermined. This clonotype was obtained from a woman between 18 and 29 years old with Graves' hyperthyroidism. The sequencing input was blood.

The DNA for the CDR3 is TGTGCCAGCAGTTTGAACTCACACCAAGAGACCCAGTACTTC. Translated: CASSLNSHQETQYF. The chain employs TRBV27 and TRBJ2-5; D gene uncertain. V lost 3 bases to trimming and J lost 0 bases, with 8 bases between them. The CDR3 extends over 14 amino acids. Germline CDR1 MNHEY, CDR2 SMNVEV (reference sequence).